This T cell receptor beta chain was found in a study of control samples from healthy donors and cancer patients. Germline CDR1 SGHKS, CDR2 YYEKEE (reference sequence). With 0 bases removed from V and 2 bases from J, the gap between germline ends came to 15 bases. The CDR3 contains 16 residues. Assay: immunoSEQ multiplex PCR; the TCRdb copy retains only in-frame clones and omits some. This sample has tens of thousands of clones, with approximately 90% found just once. The sequence was obtained from a young woman in good health. This chain joins TRBV5-5 and TRBJ2-7; D tentatively reads TRBD1 or TRBD2 (6 bases each). The sample taken for sequencing was blood. The CDR3: CASSLEGSGATYEQYF. The CDR3 bases are TGTGCCAGCAGCTTGGAAGGGTCGGGGGCGACCTACGAGCAGTACTTC. The full variable domain, with the rest looked up from reference TRBV5-5 and TRBJ2-7, is DAGVTQSPTHLIKTRGQQVTLRCSPISGHKSVSWYQQVLGQGPQFIFQYYEKEERGRGNFPDRFSARQFPNYSSELNVNALLLGDSALYLCASSLEGSGATYEQYFGPGTRLTVT.